Sequencing of this TCR beta chain was carried out in a study of T cells in Graves' hyperthyroidism and ophthalmopathy. As for the study in general: Peripheral blood samples were taken at initial diagnosis, prior to any treatment.

RNA transcripts yielded amplified TCR beta CDR3 regions. In the first-round RT-PCR of the TCR CDR3, the HTBI primer set was used. TCRdb re-analysed the multiplex PCR reads in MiXCR, keeping a single row per CDR3 protein. The data hold a few hundred thousand distinct CDR3 sequences, with more than 20% observed a single time. The CDR3 is made up of 13 amino acids. Unmatched junction bases numbered 3, after V lost 5 bases and J lost 9 bases. The germline CDR1 and CDR2 sequences are DFQATT and SNEGSKA (reference sequence). Regarding the study as a whole: Most thyroid clonotypes expanded above 0.001 were also detected in blood. A 13 V-J model separated ophthalmopathy from stable hyperthyroidism.

Of note for this clonotype: No antigen is known for it.

This sequence originates from a middle-aged man with Graves' hyperthyroidism. The rearrangement joins TRBV20-1 to TRBJ1-6; 11 nucleotides agree with TRBD1. Sequenced sample: blood. CDR3 sequence: CSARTGGFSPLHF. For the CDR3, the DNA is TGCAGTGCTCGGACAGGGGGCTTTTCACCCCTCCACTTT.